This is a list of T cell receptor beta chains from one sample in a study of graft-versus-host responses after intestinal transplantation. This table comes from immunoSEQ multiplex PCR, and its TCRdb copy is limited to in-frame clones, with some not included. The sample shows over 90,000 clones, about nine tenths of them seen only once. Their antigens remain unidentified. This specimen was unstimulated CD4+ T cells sorted from spleen or lymph node cells, taken before transplant. Source of these receptors: a human donor who was the organ donor for an intestinal transplant. The CDR3 runs from the conserved cysteine through the conserved F or W. Fields, in order: V gene, D gene, clone size, J gene, CDR3 protein, CDR3 DNA. A D gene is named only where the DNA matches it firmly. For some rows the clone size is stated as once, few or many, or as a class when expanded; others skip it.

V gene: TRBV15; D gene: TRBD2; clone size: once; J gene: TRBJ2-1; CDR3 protein: CATSRGGALAEGSSYNEQFF; CDR3 DNA: TGTGCCACCAGCAGAGGCGGGGCGCTAGCGGAGGGGTCCTCCTACAATGAGCAGTTCTTC
V gene: TRBV4-2; D gene: TRBD2; clone size: -; J gene: TRBJ2-1; CDR3 protein: CASSQEGTGASGVYEQFF; CDR3 DNA: TGTGCCAGCAGCCAAGAGGGGACGGGGGCTAGCGGGGTTTATGAGCAGTTCTTC
V gene: TRBV5-6; D gene: -; clone size: -; J gene: TRBJ2-1; CDR3 protein: CASSSQSIWEQFF; CDR3 DNA: TGTGCCAGCAGCTCTCAGTCGATTTGGGAGCAGTTCTTC
V gene: TRBV7-2; D gene: -; clone size: -; J gene: TRBJ2-7; CDR3 protein: CASSLGPITANYEQYF; CDR3 DNA: TGTGCCAGCAGCTTAGGCCCTATCACCGCCAATTACGAGCAGTACTTC
V gene: TRBV11-2; D gene: -; clone size: -; J gene: TRBJ1-5; CDR3 protein: CASSLAQGRPQHF; CDR3 DNA: TGTGCCAGCAGCTTGGCGCAGGGGCGGCCCCAGCATTTT
V gene: TRBV9; D gene: TRBD2; clone size: -; J gene: TRBJ2-2; CDR3 protein: CASSVEGGGAHTGELFF; CDR3 DNA: TGTGCCAGCAGCGTAGAGGGCGGGGGGGCCCACACCGGGGAGCTGTTTTTT
V gene: TRBV14; D gene: -; clone size: few; J gene: TRBJ1-6; CDR3 protein: CASSPSGIALHF; CDR3 DNA: TGTGCCAGCAGCCCATCCGGTATTGCCCTCCACTTT
V gene: TRBV4-2; D gene: TRBD1; clone size: -; J gene: TRBJ2-7; CDR3 protein: CASSQERTGSLYEQYF; CDR3 DNA: TGTGCCAGCAGCCAAGAGCGGACAGGGAGTCTTTACGAGCAGTACTTC
V gene: TRBV7-2; D gene: TRBD1; clone size: -; J gene: TRBJ1-1; CDR3 protein: CASSLTGAAEAFF; CDR3 DNA: TGTGCCAGCAGTCTCACAGGGGCAGCGGAGGCTTTCTTT
V gene: TRBV18; D gene: TRBD2; clone size: -; J gene: TRBJ2-3; CDR3 protein: CASSPRSGETDTQYF; CDR3 DNA: TGTGCCAGCTCACCAAGGAGCGGGGAAACAGATACGCAGTATTTT
V gene: TRBV28; D gene: TRBD1; clone size: -; J gene: TRBJ1-4; CDR3 protein: CASSPGQSDEKLFF; CDR3 DNA: TGTGCCAGCAGTCCGGGACAGTCCGATGAAAAACTGTTTTTT
V gene: TRBV2; D gene: -; clone size: -; J gene: TRBJ1-1; CDR3 protein: CASSEVFRQTEAFF; CDR3 DNA: TGTGCCAGCAGTGAAGTTTTTCGACAGACTGAAGCTTTCTTT
V gene: TRBV4-2; D gene: TRBD2; clone size: -; J gene: TRBJ2-2; CDR3 protein: CASSQETSGVNTGELFF; CDR3 DNA: TGTGCCAGCAGCCAAGAAACCAGCGGGGTGAACACCGGGGAGCTGTTTTTT
V gene: TRBV7-2; D gene: TRBD1; clone size: -; J gene: TRBJ2-7; CDR3 protein: CASSRTGFGNEQYF; CDR3 DNA: TGTGCCAGCAGCCGGACAGGGTTCGGGAACGAGCAGTACTTC
V gene: TRBV4-1; D gene: -; clone size: -; J gene: TRBJ1-4; CDR3 protein: CASSQDFGLQGFF; CDR3 DNA: TGCGCCAGCAGCCAAGACTTTGGCCTCCAGGGATTTTTT
V gene: TRBV5-6; D gene: TRBD1; clone size: -; J gene: TRBJ1-2; CDR3 protein: CASSDTGGGNGYTF; CDR3 DNA: TGTGCCAGCAGCGATACAGGGGGCGGGAATGGCTACACCTTC
V gene: TRBV7-9; D gene: -; clone size: few; J gene: TRBJ1-2; CDR3 protein: CASSFQGAYGYTF; CDR3 DNA: TGTGCCAGCAGCTTCCAGGGTGCCTATGGCTACACCTTC
V gene: TRBV7-2; D gene: TRBD1; clone size: -; J gene: TRBJ1-2; CDR3 protein: CASSPQGGNYGYTF; CDR3 DNA: TGTGCCAGCAGCCCACAGGGGGGCAACTATGGCTACACCTTC
V gene: TRBV5-6; D gene: TRBD1; clone size: -; J gene: TRBJ1-6; CDR3 protein: CASSFWDRDSPLHF; CDR3 DNA: TGTGCCAGCAGCTTCTGGGACAGGGATTCACCCCTCCACTTT
V gene: TRBV18; D gene: TRBD2; clone size: -; J gene: TRBJ2-5; CDR3 protein: CASSPGLAGTETQYF; CDR3 DNA: TGTGCCAGCTCACCGGGACTAGCGGGGACGGAGACCCAGTACTTC
V gene: TRBV5-1; D gene: TRBD2; clone size: -; J gene: TRBJ2-1; CDR3 protein: CASSLGLALGDEQFF; CDR3 DNA: TGCGCCAGCAGCTTGGGACTAGCCCTAGGCGATGAGCAGTTCTTC
V gene: TRBV9; D gene: -; clone size: -; J gene: TRBJ2-3; CDR3 protein: CASSVPSDTQYF; CDR3 DNA: TGTGCCAGCAGCGTTCCTTCAGATACGCAGTATTTT
V gene: TRBV5-8; D gene: -; clone size: -; J gene: TRBJ1-5; CDR3 protein: CASSIGQITNSNQPQHF; CDR3 DNA: TGTGCCAGCAGCATAGGACAGATAACTAATAGCAATCAGCCCCAGCATTTT
V gene: TRBV11-2; D gene: TRBD1; clone size: -; J gene: TRBJ1-2; CDR3 protein: CASSLDFAQRGTAGYGYTF; CDR3 DNA: TGTGCCAGCAGCTTAGATTTTGCCCAACGGGGGACAGCTGGCTATGGCTACACCTTC
V gene: TRBV4-2; D gene: TRBD2; clone size: -; J gene: TRBJ2-1; CDR3 protein: CASSPKRTSGGYNEQFF; CDR3 DNA: TGTGCCAGCAGCCCCAAAAGGACTAGCGGGGGATACAATGAGCAGTTCTTC
V gene: TRBV2; D gene: -; clone size: -; J gene: TRBJ2-5; CDR3 protein: CASSDSPSRPRETQYF; CDR3 DNA: TGTGCCAGCAGTGATTCGCCTAGCCGACCCCGGGAGACCCAGTACTTC
V gene: TRBV7-9; D gene: TRBD2; clone size: -; J gene: TRBJ2-2; CDR3 protein: CASSRTGGTSGANTGELFF; CDR3 DNA: TGTGCCAGCAGCCGAACCGGCGGGACTAGCGGGGCGAACACCGGGGAGCTGTTTTTT
V gene: TRBV14; D gene: -; clone size: -; J gene: TRBJ2-7; CDR3 protein: CASSQGLGSEQYF; CDR3 DNA: TGTGCCAGCAGCCAAGGACTTGGGTCCGAGCAGTACTTC
V gene: TRBV2; D gene: -; clone size: -; J gene: TRBJ1-3; CDR3 protein: CASSDLGAGGNTIYF; CDR3 DNA: TGTGCCAGCAGTGATTTAGGGGCCGGGGGAAACACCATATATTTT
V gene: TRBV11-1; D gene: TRBD1; clone size: once; J gene: TRBJ2-1; CDR3 protein: CASSLRLGQGGDEQFF; CDR3 DNA: TGTGCCAGCAGCTTAAGGCTGGGACAGGGAGGCGATGAGCAGTTCTTC
V gene: TRBV7-9; D gene: -; clone size: few; J gene: TRBJ1-3; CDR3 protein: CASSLGTYGNTIYF; CDR3 DNA: TGTGCCAGCAGCTTAGGGACATACGGAAACACCATATATTTT
V gene: TRBV7-3; D gene: -; clone size: -; J gene: TRBJ2-7; CDR3 protein: CASSLQGLTYEQYF; CDR3 DNA: TGTGCCAGCAGCTTACAGGGGCTCACCTACGAGCAGTACTTC
V gene: TRBV4-1; D gene: -; clone size: -; J gene: TRBJ2-5; CDR3 protein: CASSPRDGELKETQYF; CDR3 DNA: TGCGCCAGCAGCCCCCGCGACGGGGAGCTTAAAGAGACCCAGTACTTC
V gene: TRBV27; D gene: TRBD2; clone size: -; J gene: TRBJ2-7; CDR3 protein: CASSHVPAGVEQYF; CDR3 DNA: TGTGCCAGCAGTCACGTCCCTGCGGGGGTCGAGCAGTACTTC
V gene: TRBV18; D gene: TRBD1; clone size: -; J gene: TRBJ1-2; CDR3 protein: CASSPQGASNYGYTF; CDR3 DNA: TGTGCCAGCTCACCACAGGGGGCATCTAACTATGGCTACACCTTC
V gene: TRBV4-1; D gene: -; clone size: -; J gene: TRBJ1-2; CDR3 protein: CASSQDRGYANYGYTF; CDR3 DNA: TGCGCCAGCAGCCAAGACAGGGGCTATGCTAACTATGGCTACACCTTC
V gene: TRBV27; D gene: -; clone size: -; J gene: TRBJ1-6; CDR3 protein: CASSFRGSPLHF; CDR3 DNA: TGTGCCAGCAGTTTCAGGGGCTCACCCCTCCACTTT
V gene: TRBV27; D gene: -; clone size: few; J gene: TRBJ1-3; CDR3 protein: CASSSRSGNTIYF; CDR3 DNA: TGTGCCAGCAGTTCGCGATCTGGAAACACCATATATTTT
V gene: TRBV19; D gene: -; clone size: -; J gene: TRBJ2-5; CDR3 protein: CASSRRNQETQYF; CDR3 DNA: TGTGCCAGTAGTAGGCGGAACCAAGAGACCCAGTACTTC
V gene: TRBV9; D gene: -; clone size: -; J gene: TRBJ2-3; CDR3 protein: CASSVELVVDTQYF; CDR3 DNA: TGTGCCAGCAGCGTTGAACTAGTGGTAGATACGCAGTATTTT
V gene: TRBV6-1; D gene: TRBD1; clone size: -; J gene: TRBJ1-5; CDR3 protein: CASSSTGDSNQPQHF; CDR3 DNA: TGTGCCAGCAGTTCGACAGGGGACAGCAATCAGCCCCAGCATTTT
V gene: TRBV9; D gene: -; clone size: -; J gene: TRBJ2-5; CDR3 protein: CASSGRGGETQYF; CDR3 DNA: TGTGCCAGCAGCGGCCGAGGTGGGGAGACCCAGTACTTC
V gene: TRBV9; D gene: -; clone size: -; J gene: TRBJ1-2; CDR3 protein: CASSVSLQGTIGGGYTF; CDR3 DNA: TGTGCCAGCAGCGTAAGCCTTCAAGGGACTATAGGCGGTGGCTACACCTTC
V gene: TRBV7-3; D gene: -; clone size: few; J gene: TRBJ1-1; CDR3 protein: CASSAQGYSEAFF; CDR3 DNA: TGTGCCAGCAGCGCCCAGGGTTACTCTGAAGCTTTCTTT
V gene: TRBV5-6; D gene: -; clone size: -; J gene: TRBJ1-2; CDR3 protein: CASSFTSPYREGNYGYTF; CDR3 DNA: TGTGCCAGCAGCTTTACATCCCCATACAGGGAAGGTAACTATGGCTACACCTTC
V gene: TRBV5-1; D gene: TRBD2; clone size: -; J gene: TRBJ2-1; CDR3 protein: CASSLAGGPLAEFF; CDR3 DNA: TGCGCCAGCAGCTTAGCGGGGGGGCCTTTAGCGGAGTTCTTC
V gene: TRBV7-6; D gene: TRBD2; clone size: -; J gene: TRBJ2-5; CDR3 protein: CASSLRTSGGWETQYF; CDR3 DNA: TGTGCCAGCAGCCTCCGGACTAGCGGGGGTTGGGAGACCCAGTACTTC
V gene: TRBV28; D gene: TRBD1; clone size: -; J gene: TRBJ1-6; CDR3 protein: CASSLGQGASPLHF; CDR3 DNA: TGTGCCAGCAGTTTAGGACAGGGGGCTTCACCCCTCCACTTT
V gene: TRBV4-3; D gene: -; clone size: -; J gene: TRBJ2-6; CDR3 protein: CASSRDSLKNSGANVLTF; CDR3 DNA: TGCGCCAGCAGCCGTGACAGCCTTAAAAACTCTGGGGCCAACGTCCTGACTTTC
V gene: TRBV7-9; D gene: -; clone size: -; J gene: TRBJ1-1; CDR3 protein: CASSLNRANTEAFF; CDR3 DNA: TGTGCCAGCAGCTTAAACAGGGCGAACACTGAAGCTTTCTTT
V gene: TRBV7-3; D gene: TRBD2; clone size: -; J gene: TRBJ2-3; CDR3 protein: CASSLGLAGNKDTQYF; CDR3 DNA: TGTGCCAGCAGCTTGGGACTAGCGGGGAATAAAGATACGCAGTATTTT
V gene: TRBV30; D gene: -; clone size: -; J gene: TRBJ2-7; CDR3 protein: CAWSGHLYEQYF; CDR3 DNA: TGTGCCTGGAGTGGACACCTCTACGAGCAGTACTTC
V gene: TRBV28; D gene: -; clone size: -; J gene: TRBJ1-2; CDR3 protein: CASSPPAANYGYTF; CDR3 DNA: TGTGCCAGCAGTCCCCCCGCGGCTAACTATGGCTACACCTTC